A selection of T cell receptor beta chains follows, all from one sample in a study of early T cells in non-severe SARS-CoV-2 infection. TCRdb reprocessed the 5' RACE reads with MiXCR, giving one entry per CDR3 protein. In the table there are about 48,000 distinct CDR3 sequences, around 14% of which are singletons. The source material was whole blood. The receptors come from an adult who was a healthcare worker with PCR-confirmed SARS-CoV-2 infection or an uninfected control (not recorded which). The CDR3 runs from the conserved cysteine through the conserved F or W. D genes are given only for firm matches. Clone size is given for some rows only: seen once, a few or many times, or a class if the clone is expanded.

>many|TRBV29-1|TRBJ2-5|NA
CSVETNIQETQYF
TGCAGCGTTGAAACCAACATCCAAGAGACCCAGTACTTC
>NA|TRBV5-1|TRBJ1-1|TRBD1
CASSADRAVAFF
TGCGCCAGCAGCGCCGACAGGGCCGTAGCTTTCTTT
>NA|TRBV12-3/TRBV12-4|TRBJ1-4|NA
CASSQSSANEKLFF
TGTGCCAGCAGTCAGAGTTCGGCTAATGAAAAACTGTTTTTT
>NA|TRBV19|TRBJ1-2|NA
CASSILGDYAHGYTF
TGTGCCAGTAGTATTCTTGGCGATTACGCCCATGGCTACACCTTC
>many|TRBV7-9|TRBJ2-3|NA
CASSLPPGASSGANTQYF
TGTGCCAGCAGCTTACCCCCAGGGGCCAGCAGCGGTGCGAATACGCAGTATTTT
>many|TRBV11-2|TRBJ1-6|NA
CASSYNRPQPALHF
TGTGCCAGCAGCTATAACAGGCCCCAACCGGCCCTCCACTTT
>NA|TRBV20-1|TRBJ1-6|TRBD1
CSARTGGQSPLHF
TGCAGTGCTAGGACAGGGGGCCAATCACCCCTCCACTTT
>many|TRBV19|TRBJ1-5|TRBD1
CASSIRTGALNQPQHF
TGTGCCAGTAGTATTAGGACAGGGGCCCTTAATCAGCCCCAGCATTTT
>many|TRBV5-4|TRBJ1-3|NA
CACQSGNTIYF
TGTGCCTGCCAATCTGGAAACACCATATATTTT
>many|TRBV5-8|TRBJ2-4|TRBD1
CASSWDRGLAPKNIQYF
TGTGCCAGCAGCTGGGACAGGGGGCTAGCCCCCAAAAACATTCAGTACTTC
>NA|TRBV28|TRBJ1-6|NA
CASSTGPTSLHF
TGTGCCAGCAGTACGGGACCGACCAGCCTCCACTTT
>NA|TRBV6-1|TRBJ2-5|TRBD1
CASSRGETQYF
TGTGCCAGCAGCAGGGGGGAGACCCAGTACTTC
>many|TRBV20-1|TRBJ2-7|TRBD2
CSARDQELAGGKQYF
TGCAGTGCTAGAGATCAGGAACTAGCGGGAGGGAAGCAGTACTTC
>few|TRBV5-1|TRBJ2-2|TRBD1
CASSWGTGANTGELFF
TGCGCCAGCAGCTGGGGGACAGGAGCGAACACCGGGGAGCTGTTTTTT
>many|TRBV29-1|TRBJ2-1|NA
CSVGSSDSYNEQFF
TGCAGCGTTGGATCTAGCGACTCCTACAATGAGCAGTTCTTC
>few|TRBV28|TRBJ2-1|TRBD2
CASSSPTSGRPFF
TGTGCCAGCAGTTCCCCGACTAGCGGGAGACCGTTCTTC
>many|TRBV24-1|TRBJ2-5|TRBD2
CATSDRLAGPGTQYF
TGTGCCACCAGTGACCGGCTAGCGGGTCCTGGGACCCAGTACTTC
>many|TRBV6-6|TRBJ1-3|NA
CASSYEGYGTSGNTIYF
TGTGCCAGCAGTTACGAGGGGTATGGGACCTCTGGAAACACCATATATTTT
>NA|TRBV28|TRBJ2-7|NA
CASRPTGSYEQYF
TGTGCCAGCAGACCTACAGGGTCCTACGAGCAGTACTTC
>many|TRBV27|TRBJ1-5|NA
CASSPGPGLSNQPQHF
TGTGCCAGCAGCCCGGGTCCAGGCTTAAGCAATCAGCCCCAGCATTTT
>many|TRBV28|TRBJ2-5|NA
CASSLRVETQYF
TGTGCCAGCAGTTTGAGGGTGGAGACCCAGTACTTC
>few|TRBV10-3|TRBJ2-1|TRBD1
CAISEPHRGRGNEQFF
TGTGCCATCAGTGAGCCACACAGGGGGCGAGGCAATGAGCAGTTCTTC
>many|TRBV6-1|TRBJ2-1|TRBD2
CASEAGLVANEQFF
TGTGCCAGCGAGGCGGGACTAGTTGCCAATGAGCAGTTCTTC
>many|TRBV5-1|TRBJ1-4|TRBD1
CASSSDRVNEKLFF
TGCGCCAGCAGCTCTGACAGGGTAAATGAAAAACTGTTTTTT
>many|TRBV10-2|TRBJ1-1|NA
CASRPSTGNTEAFF
TGCGCCAGCAGGCCATCGACAGGGAACACTGAAGCTTTCTTT
>many|TRBV7-9|TRBJ2-7|TRBD2
CASSLNRGVEQYF
TGTGCCAGCAGCTTAAATCGGGGGGTTGAGCAGTACTTC
>NA|TRBV3-1|TRBJ2-5|NA
CASSHQTQGTAIRETQYF
TGTGCCAGCAGCCACCAAACCCAGGGGACGGCGATTCGGGAGACCCAGTACTTC
>few|TRBV28|TRBJ2-1|NA
CASSSSGERYNEQFF
TGTGCCAGCAGTTCCTCCGGGGAGCGTTACAATGAGCAGTTCTTC
>NA|TRBV2|TRBJ1-6|NA
CAGKTDSPLHF
TGTGCCGGGAAAACGGATTCACCCCTCCACTTT
>NA|TRBV11-2|TRBJ1-1|NA
CASTLGGLNTEAFF
TGTGCCAGCACCCTCGGGGGTTTAAACACTGAAGCTTTCTTT
>many|TRBV19|TRBJ1-5|NA
CASSAAWDGNQPQHF
TGTGCCAGTAGCGCCGCGTGGGATGGCAATCAGCCCCAGCATTTT
>many|TRBV7-3|TRBJ2-2|NA
CASSAYGASNTGELFF
TGTGCCAGCAGCGCATACGGGGCGTCGAACACCGGGGAGCTGTTTTTT
>many|TRBV20-1|TRBJ2-5|NA
CSAPPHAETQYF
TGCAGTGCCCCGCCCCACGCAGAGACCCAGTACTTC
>many|TRBV6-2/TRBV6-3|TRBJ2-2|TRBD1
CASSDGQGFDGELFF
TGTGCCAGCAGTGACGGACAGGGTTTTGACGGGGAGCTGTTTTTT
>many|TRBV20-1|TRBJ2-1|TRBD2
CSARGPSGSASYNEQFF
TGCAGTGCTAGAGGTCCTAGCGGGAGCGCCTCCTACAATGAGCAGTTCTTC
>NA|TRBV20-1|TRBJ1-6|NA
CSASQWAPAGYNSPLHF
TGCAGTGCTAGCCAATGGGCACCAGCGGGGTATAATTCACCCCTCCACTTT
>NA|TRBV11-2|TRBJ2-3|NA
CASSLASSVNTDTQYF
TGTGCCAGCAGCTTAGCGAGTAGCGTCAACACAGATACGCAGTATTTT
>many|TRBV27|TRBJ2-3|TRBD2
CASCFSGLAKKGADTQYF
TGTGCCAGCTGCTTCTCGGGACTAGCGAAAAAGGGGGCAGATACGCAGTATTTT
>NA|TRBV29-1|TRBJ2-3|NA
CSVEGRTKGADTQYF
TGCAGCGTTGAAGGTCGGACTAAGGGGGCAGATACGCAGTATTTT
>many|TRBV20-1|TRBJ2-7|NA
CSARDPGLEFGKQYF
TGCAGTGCTAGAGATCCGGGACTTGAATTTGGGAAGCAGTACTTC
>many|TRBV11-3|TRBJ1-5|NA
CASSLDSQGHQPQHF
TGTGCCAGCAGCTTAGATAGCCAGGGGCATCAGCCCCAGCATTTT
>NA|TRBV7-9|TRBJ2-7|NA
CASSHPDTYEQYF
TGTGCCAGCAGCCACCCGGACACCTACGAGCAGTACTTC
>many|TRBV6-5|TRBJ2-1|TRBD2
CASSRYYGLAGTLNEQFF
TGTGCCAGCAGTCGCTACTATGGACTAGCGGGGACCCTAAATGAGCAGTTCTTC
>once|TRBV2|TRBJ1-1|TRBD1
CASSEEGDREAFF
TGTGCCAGCAGTGAAGAGGGGGACAGGGAAGCTTTCTTT